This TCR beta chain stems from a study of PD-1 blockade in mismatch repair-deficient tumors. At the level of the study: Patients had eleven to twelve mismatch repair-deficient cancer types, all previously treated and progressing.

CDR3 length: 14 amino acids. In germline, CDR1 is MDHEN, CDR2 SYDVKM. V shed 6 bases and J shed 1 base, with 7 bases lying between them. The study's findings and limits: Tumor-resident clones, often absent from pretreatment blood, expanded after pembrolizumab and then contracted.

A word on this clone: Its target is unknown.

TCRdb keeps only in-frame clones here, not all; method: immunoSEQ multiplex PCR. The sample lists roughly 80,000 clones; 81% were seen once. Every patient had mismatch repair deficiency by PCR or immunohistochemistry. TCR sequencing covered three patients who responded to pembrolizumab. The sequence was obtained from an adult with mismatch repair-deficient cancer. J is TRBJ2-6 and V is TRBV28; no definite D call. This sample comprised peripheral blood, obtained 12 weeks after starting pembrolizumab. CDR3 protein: CASSYLSGANVLTF. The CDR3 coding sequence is TGTGCCAGCAGCTATTTGTCTGGGGCCAACGTCCTGACTTTC. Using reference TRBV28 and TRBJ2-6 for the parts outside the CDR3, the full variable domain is DVKVTQSSRYLVKRTGEKVFLECVQDMDHENMFWYRQDPGLGLRLIYFSYDVKMKEKGDIPEGYSVSREKKERFSLILESASTNQTSMYLCASSYLSGANVLTFGAGSRLTVL.